A single sample is the source of the 9 T cell receptor beta chains below, sequenced in a study of shared clonotypes between healthy human individuals. Clones were sequenced by immunoSEQ multiplex PCR, and TCRdb holds only the in-frame ones, with some missing. This sample yields some 2.3 million clones, of which 90% to 95% are seen a single time; around 0.4% belongs to the top ten. Input material: naive CD4+ T cells from PBMCs. Subset: CD45RA+ positively selected. The receptors come from a man aged 18 to 29 in good health. Some clones in this sample may be carry-over from other donors' samples.

The CDR3 nucleotides are TGTGCCAGCAGCTTGGGGGCTAGCGGGTGGGCCTACGAGCAGTACTTC. This encodes CASSLGASGWAYEQYF. The chain carries TRBV5-6 and TRBJ2-7; TRBD2 agrees at 8 bases. CDR3 length: 16 residues. Germline CDR1 and CDR2: SGHDT and YYEEEE. With V trimmed by 0 bases and J by 2 bases, 7 bases remained unmatched.

The rearrangement links TRBV28 to TRBJ1-1, with TRBD1 matching 7 bases. With 4 bases clipped from V and 2 bases from J, the junction kept 7 bases outside the gene matches. Looked up from germline, CDR1 is MDHEN and CDR2 is SYDVKM. The CDR3 spans 15 residues. CDR3 amino acids: CASSSPGGVNTEAFF. CDR3 DNA: TGTGCCAGCAGTTCTCCAGGGGGGGTAAACACTGAAGCTTTCTTT.

The chain employs TRBV18 and TRBJ1-1, with D possibly matching TRBD1 (5 bases). The CDR3 covers 15 residues. The germline gives CDR1 KGHSH, CDR2 LQKENI. V was shortened by 4 bases and J by 3 bases, with 15 bases between the two germline ends. The DNA of the CDR3 is TGTGCCAGCTCACTAGGTGGGGGTACGGACACTGAAGCTTTCTTT. Amino acids: CASSLGGGTDTEAFF.

The chain carries TRBV5-6 and TRBJ1-2, with D possibly TRBD1 on 5 matching bases. Trimming shortened V by 4 bases and J by 6 bases, and 22 bases separated the two germline ends. CDR1 and CDR2 (germline): SGHDT, YYEEEE. The CDR3 sequence is 16 residues long. In DNA form, the CDR3 reads TGTGCCAGCAGCAAAAGGATGACCAGGGCGGACCATGGCTACACCTTC. Amino acids: CASSKRMTRADHGYTF.

For this clone: In the same sample, other DNA sequences code for this CDR3. V usage is TRBV28 and J usage is TRBJ2-3, with 10 positions matching TRBD2. J gave up 3 bases and V 6 bases, and 3 bases lay outside the gene matches. The germline V gene has CDR1 MDHEN and CDR2 SYDVKM. The CDR3 loop spans 14 amino acids. The CDR3 bases are TGTGCCAGCAGCTTAGCGGGAGGAACAGATACGCAGTATTTT. Protein sequence: CASSLAGGTDTQYF.

This chain links TRBV11-2 with TRBJ2-1; D may match TRBD1 or TRBD2 (6 bases each). V was clipped by 0 bases and J by 0 bases, with 15 bases between them. The CDR3 length is 18 residues. CDR1 is SGHAT, CDR2 FQNNGV, per germline. CDR3 in DNA: TGTGCCAGCAGCTTAGAAAGTTCGGGGGCTAGCTCCTACAATGAGCAGTTCTTC. Protein product: CASSLESSGASSYNEQFF.

This sequence joins TRBV5-1 and TRBJ2-2; TRBD2 matches 7 bases. Per the germline V gene, CDR1 is SGHRS and CDR2 is YFSETQ. Trimming cost V 4 bases and J 6 bases; bases outside gene matches: 9. The length of the CDR3 is 15 residues. CDR3 bases: TGCGCCAGCAGCGGGGACTACGAAGGGGCCGGGGAGCTGTTTTTT. Its translation is CASSGDYEGAGELFF. Variable domain in full (rest from reference TRBV5-1 and TRBJ2-2): KAGVTQTPRYLIKTRGQQVTLSCSPISGHRSVSWYQQTPGQGLQFLFEYFSETQRNKGNFPGRFSGRQFSNSRSEMNVSTLELGDSALYLCASSGDYEGAGELFFGEGSRLTVL.

V gene TRBV9 combines with J gene TRBJ2-2, with 12 bases identical to TRBD2. From germline, CDR1 is SGDLS and CDR2 YYNGEE. Losses at the gene ends were 3 bases for V and 1 base for J; bases not matched to a gene: 4. The CDR3 is 17 amino acids. CDR3 nucleotides: TGTGCCAGCAGCGGGTGGACTAGCGGGGTGAACACCGGGGAGCTGTTTTTT. Its translation is CASSGWTSGVNTGELFF.

A few counts support this clone. This rearrangement joins TRBV6-5 to TRBJ2-7; TRBD2 might be the D (7 bases). CDR1 is MNHEY, CDR2 SVGAGI, per germline. Trimming pared 10 bases from V and 3 bases from J, leaving 16 bases between. CDR3 length: 13 residues. CDR3 loop: CATQKGGNYEQYF. CDR3 nucleotides: TGTGCCACGCAAAAGGGGGGGAACTACGAGCAGTACTTC.